This T cell receptor beta chain originates from a study of blood T cell repertoires in COVID-19. V lost 7 bases and J 0 bases, leaving 8 bases between the germline ends. The length of the CDR3 is 14 residues. Germline assignment: CDR1 SGHRS and CDR2 YFSETQ. In the original workflow: Estimated nucleated cell counts came from reference gene primer amplification. Profiling relied on immunoSEQ multiplex PCR, and the TCRdb table lists in-frame clones only, not all of them. The DNA was the basis for D and trimming; V, J and clone size are from that table. The table lists 400,000 to 500,000 clones, 88% of them singletons, with 1.5% to 2% in the top ten.

The receptor comes from a woman aged 40 to 55 who had recovered from COVID-19. Sample: PBMCs or T cells enriched from blood (not recorded which). The chain has TRBV5-1 and TRBJ2-6; unclear D gene. The CDR3 is CASGPGSGANVLTF. The CDR3 nucleotides are TGCGCCAGCGGGCCCGGCTCTGGGGCCAACGTCCTGACTTTC.